This TCR beta chain was sequenced for a study of T cells in tumors after PD-1 blockade. Study background: Some patients also took daily vismodegib 150 mg during anti-PD-1 treatment. Blood samples averaged roughly 110,000 templates (range roughly 24,679-270,000) and roughly 37,000 unique clonotypes.

This table comes from immunoSEQ multiplex PCR, and its TCRdb copy is limited to in-frame clones, with some not included. The table includes around 46,000 clones, approximately 79% detected once. Tumor or blood genomic DNA was sequenced, with inputs of roughly 550 ng to 6,500 ng. The CDR3 is 15 residues long. J lost 4 bases, V lost 4 bases, and 7 bases had no gene match. Per germline, CDR1 SGHRS and CDR2 YFSETQ. The rearrangement joins TRBV5-1 to TRBJ2-1, with 8 bases aligning to TRBD2. The sequence was obtained from a human donor with basal cell carcinoma. The starting material was PBMCs, obtained before anti-PD-1 treatment. This CDR3 reads CASSLTGTRYNEQFF. CDR3 DNA sequence: TGCGCCAGCAGCCTGACCGGGACTAGATACAATGAGCAGTTCTTC. The entire variable domain, with the rest obtained from reference TRBV5-1 and TRBJ2-1, is as follows: KAGVTQTPRYLIKTRGQQVTLSCSPISGHRSVSWYQQTPGQGLQFLFEYFSETQRNKGNFPGRFSGRQFSNSRSEMNVSTLELGDSALYLCASSLTGTRYNEQFFGPGTRLTVL.